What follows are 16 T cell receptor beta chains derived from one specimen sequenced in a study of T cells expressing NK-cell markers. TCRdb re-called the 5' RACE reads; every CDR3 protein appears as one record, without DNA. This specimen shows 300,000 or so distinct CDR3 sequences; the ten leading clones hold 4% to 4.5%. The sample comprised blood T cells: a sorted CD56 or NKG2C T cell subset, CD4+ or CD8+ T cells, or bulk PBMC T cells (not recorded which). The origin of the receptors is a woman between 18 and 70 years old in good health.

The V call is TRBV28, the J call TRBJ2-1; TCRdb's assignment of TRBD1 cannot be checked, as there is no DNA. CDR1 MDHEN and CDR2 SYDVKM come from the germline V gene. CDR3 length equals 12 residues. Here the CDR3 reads CASSRGDREQFF. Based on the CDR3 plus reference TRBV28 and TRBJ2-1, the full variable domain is DVKVTQSSRYLVKRTGEKVFLECVQDMDHENMFWYRQDPGLGLRLIYFSYDVKMKEKGDIPEGYSVSREKKERFSLILESASTNQTSMYLCASSRGDREQFFGPGTRLTVL.

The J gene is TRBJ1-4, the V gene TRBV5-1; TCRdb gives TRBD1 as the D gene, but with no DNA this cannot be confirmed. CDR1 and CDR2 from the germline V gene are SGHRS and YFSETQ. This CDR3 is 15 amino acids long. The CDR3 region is CASSKARTGSEKLFF.

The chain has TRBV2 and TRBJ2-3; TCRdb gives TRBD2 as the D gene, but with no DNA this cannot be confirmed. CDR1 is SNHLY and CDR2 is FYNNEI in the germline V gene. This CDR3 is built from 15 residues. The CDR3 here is CASSDPGGSTDTQYF.

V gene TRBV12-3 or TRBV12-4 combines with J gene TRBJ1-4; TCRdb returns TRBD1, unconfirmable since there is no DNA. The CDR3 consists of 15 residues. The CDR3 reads CASSSPGGAREKLFF.

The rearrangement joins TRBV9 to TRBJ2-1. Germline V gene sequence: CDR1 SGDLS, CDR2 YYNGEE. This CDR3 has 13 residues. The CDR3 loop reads CASSVLFADEQFF.

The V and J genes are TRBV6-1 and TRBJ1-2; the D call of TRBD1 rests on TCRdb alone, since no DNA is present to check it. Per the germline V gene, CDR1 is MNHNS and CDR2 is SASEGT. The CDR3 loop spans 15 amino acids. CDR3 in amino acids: CASSEGQGNNYGYTF.

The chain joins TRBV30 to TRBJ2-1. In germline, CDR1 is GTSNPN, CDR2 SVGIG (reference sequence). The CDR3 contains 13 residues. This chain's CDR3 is CAWVTGKYNEQFF. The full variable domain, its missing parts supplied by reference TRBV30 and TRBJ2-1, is SQTIHQWPATLVQPVGSPLSLECTVEGTSNPNLYWYRQAAGRGLQLLFYSVGIGQISSEVPQNLSASRPQDRQFILSSKKLLLSDSGFYLCAWVTGKYNEQFFGPGTRLTVL.

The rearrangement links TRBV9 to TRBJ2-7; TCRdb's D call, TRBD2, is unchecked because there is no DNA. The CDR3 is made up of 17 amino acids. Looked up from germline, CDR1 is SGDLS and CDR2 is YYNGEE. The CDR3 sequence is CASSVGDLSGKIDEQYF.

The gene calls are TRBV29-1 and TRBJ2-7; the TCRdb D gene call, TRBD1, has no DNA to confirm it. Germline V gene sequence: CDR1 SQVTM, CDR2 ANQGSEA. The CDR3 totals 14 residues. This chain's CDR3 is CSVVRGGVGYEQYF.

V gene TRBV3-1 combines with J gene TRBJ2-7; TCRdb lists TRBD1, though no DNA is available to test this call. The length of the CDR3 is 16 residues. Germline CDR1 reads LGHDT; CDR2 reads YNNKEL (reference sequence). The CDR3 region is CASSQGLRQGVYEQYF.

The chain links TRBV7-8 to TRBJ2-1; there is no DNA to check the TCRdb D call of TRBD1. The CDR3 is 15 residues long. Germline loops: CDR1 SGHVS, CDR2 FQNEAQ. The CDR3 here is CASSSPGQGSNEQFF.

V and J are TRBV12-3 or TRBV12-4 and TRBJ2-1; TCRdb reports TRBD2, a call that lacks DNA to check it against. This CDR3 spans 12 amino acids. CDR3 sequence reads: CASGDRRDEQFF.

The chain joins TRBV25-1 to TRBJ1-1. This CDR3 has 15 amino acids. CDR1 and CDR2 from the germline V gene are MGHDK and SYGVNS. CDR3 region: CASSESTNGNTEAFF. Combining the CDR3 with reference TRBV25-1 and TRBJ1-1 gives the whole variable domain EADIYQTPRYLVIGTGKKITLECSQTMGHDKMYWYQQDPGMELHLIHYSYGVNSTEKGDLSSESTVSRIRTEHFPLTLESARPSHTSQYLCASSESTNGNTEAFFGQGTRLTVV.

The CDR3 reads CASSYSGGRGNYGYTF. The chain combines TRBV6-5 with TRBJ1-2; the D call from TCRdb, TRBD1, cannot be confirmed without DNA. Germline V gene data show CDR1 as MNHEY and CDR2 as SVGAGI. This CDR3 is built from 16 residues.

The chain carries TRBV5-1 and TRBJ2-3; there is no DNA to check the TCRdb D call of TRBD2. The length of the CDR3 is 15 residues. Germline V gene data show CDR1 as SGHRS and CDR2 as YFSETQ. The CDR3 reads CASSRLAGSADTQYF.

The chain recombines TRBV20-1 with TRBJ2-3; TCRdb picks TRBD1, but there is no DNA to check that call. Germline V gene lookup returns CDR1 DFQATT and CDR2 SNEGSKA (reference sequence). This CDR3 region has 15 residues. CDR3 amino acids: CSAPSKGLGTDTQYF.